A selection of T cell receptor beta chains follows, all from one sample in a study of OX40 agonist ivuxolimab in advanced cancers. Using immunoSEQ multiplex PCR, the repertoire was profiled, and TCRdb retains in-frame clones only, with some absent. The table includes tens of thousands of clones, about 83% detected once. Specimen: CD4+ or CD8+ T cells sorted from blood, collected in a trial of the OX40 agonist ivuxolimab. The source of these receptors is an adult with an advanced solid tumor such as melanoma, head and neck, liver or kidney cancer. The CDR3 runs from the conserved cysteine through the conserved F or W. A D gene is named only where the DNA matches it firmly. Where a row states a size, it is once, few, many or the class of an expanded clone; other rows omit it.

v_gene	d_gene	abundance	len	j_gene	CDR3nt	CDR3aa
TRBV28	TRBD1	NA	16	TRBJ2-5	TGTGCCAGCAGTACCCGGACAGGGAGTAACCAAGAGACCCAGTACTTC	CASSTRTGSNQETQYF
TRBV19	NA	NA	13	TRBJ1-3	TGTGCCAGTAGTTTCTCTTCTGGAAACACCATATATTTT	CASSFSSGNTIYF
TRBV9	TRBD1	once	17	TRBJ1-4	TGTGCCAGCAGCCCCCGGACAGGCCTTGGAGATAATGAAAAACTGTTTTTT	CASSPRTGLGDNEKLFF
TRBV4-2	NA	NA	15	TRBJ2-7	TGTGCCAGCAGCGACCCCGGGACCTATCGATACGAGCAGTACTTC	CASSDPGTYRYEQYF
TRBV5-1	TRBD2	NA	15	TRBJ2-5	TGCGCCAGCAGCGACGGGACTAGCGGTAGGGAGACCCAGTACTTC	CASSDGTSGRETQYF
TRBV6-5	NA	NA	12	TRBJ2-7	TGTGCCAGCAGTTACCCGGGCTACGAGCAGTACTTC	CASSYPGYEQYF
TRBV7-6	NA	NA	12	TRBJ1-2	TGTGCCAGCAGCTCGGACGGCTATGGCTACACCTTC	CASSSDGYGYTF
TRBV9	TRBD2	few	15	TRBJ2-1	TGTGCCAGCAGCGGTAGCGGGGTGTCCTACAATGAGCAGTTCTTC	CASSGSGVSYNEQFF
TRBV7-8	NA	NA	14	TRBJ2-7	TGTGCCAGCAGCTTTTTTGCTGCCCCCTACGAGCAGTACTTC	CASSFFAAPYEQYF
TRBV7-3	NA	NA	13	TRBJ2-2	TGTGCCAGCAGCTTAGAGGGCACCGGGGAGCTGTTTTTT	CASSLEGTGELFF
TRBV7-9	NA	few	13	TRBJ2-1	TGTGCCCCCTCCGGGCTAGCTTACAATGAGCAGTTCTTC	CAPSGLAYNEQFF
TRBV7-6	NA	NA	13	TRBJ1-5	TGTGCCAGCAGCGGCCAGCCGAATCAGCCCCAGCATTTT	CASSGQPNQPQHF
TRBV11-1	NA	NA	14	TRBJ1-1	TGTGCCAGCAGCTTAGACAGGGAAGGGACTGAAGCTTTCTTT	CASSLDREGTEAFF
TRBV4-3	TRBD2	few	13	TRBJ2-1	TGCGCCAGCAGCCAGGGCGGGAGCAATGAGCAGTTCTTC	CASSQGGSNEQFF
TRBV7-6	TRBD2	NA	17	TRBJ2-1	TGTGCCAGCAGCTCGTCGCGGGGGGGCCTCGGAGGGAATGAGCAGTTCTTC	CASSSSRGGLGGNEQFF
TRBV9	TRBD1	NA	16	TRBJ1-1	TGTGCCAGCAGCGTAGGCGCGGGACAGGGAGGTACTGAAGCTTTCTTT	CASSVGAGQGGTEAFF
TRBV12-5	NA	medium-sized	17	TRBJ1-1	TGTGCTAGTGGTTTCCTCCAAGAAGGGAGTTCGAACACTGAAGCTTTCTTT	CASGFLQEGSSNTEAFF
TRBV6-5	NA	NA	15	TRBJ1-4	TGTGCCAGCAGTTACATAGGGACTGAGAATGAAAAACTGTTTTTT	CASSYIGTENEKLFF
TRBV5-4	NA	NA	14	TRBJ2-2	TGTGCCAGCAGCTTCTTTGGGGGCACCGGGGAGCTGTTTTTT	CASSFFGGTGELFF
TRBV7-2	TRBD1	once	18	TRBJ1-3	TGTGCCAGCAGCTTCGTCGGCGTAGACAGGGCCTCTGGAAACACCATATATTTT	CASSFVGVDRASGNTIYF
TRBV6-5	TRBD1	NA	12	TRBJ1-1	TGTGCCAGCAGACAGGGGCCCACTGAAGCTTTCTTT	CASRQGPTEAFF
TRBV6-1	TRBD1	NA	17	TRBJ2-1	TGTGCCAGCAGCGAAGCACCACCGGGACAGGTATACAATGAGCAGTTCTTC	CASSEAPPGQVYNEQFF
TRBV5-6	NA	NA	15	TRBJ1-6	TGTGCCAGCAGCTTTGCGACAGGTGATAATTCACCCCTCCACTTT	CASSFATGDNSPLHF
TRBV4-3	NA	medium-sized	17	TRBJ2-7	TGCGCCAGCAGCCAAGATGGGATTGGACAGGGAGGGTACGAGCAGTACTTC	CASSQDGIGQGGYEQYF
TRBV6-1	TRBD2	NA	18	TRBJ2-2	TGTGCCAGCAGTGAAGGTCGGGGGGGCCGGTTAGGCACCGGGGAGCTGTTTTTT	CASSEGRGGRLGTGELFF